This T cell receptor beta chain was sequenced in a study of shared clonotypes between healthy human individuals (dated by TCRdb to the early 2020s). At the level of the whole study: Two women and a few men aged 18 to 49 years were included in the cohort. Leukapheresis yielded between about 0.9 and 10 billion PBMCs per donor. To increase sequencing depth and limit assay-specific biases, TCR repertoire library preparation and sequencing were carried out by different laboratories using diverse techniques. To estimate repertoire size and how much clonotype sharing occurs between individuals, the study deeply sequenced the blood TCR repertoires of a handful of healthy adults. For each donor, three plates each were used for CD4 naive and CD4 memory, two plates were used for CD8 naive, and one plate was used for CD8 memory. Broad study findings and their caveats: The small number of donors limited the genetic and exposure-history diversity represented. Higher generation probabilities were observed for clonotypes shared by all four sorted-subset donors than for non-shared clonotypes. Across a few donors, about 4.5% of naive CD4, roughly 3.8% of naive CD8, 2.3% of memory CD4, and under 0.45% of memory CD8 clonotypes were shared. Pairwise subsampling indicated that sequencing depth was expected to affect the degree of clonotype sharing among donors. Sampling was limited to blood, and TCR repertoires in tissue likely differ from TCR repertoires in blood. Naive subsets generally had larger estimated clonotype richness than memory subsets. Rarefaction of sorted-subset datasets indicated incomplete sequencing despite the large sequencing depth.

The donors were healthy, HIV-negative adults who had no recently reported acute infections or vaccinations. Every donor was a Caucasian adult residing in Nashville, Tennessee, USA. CD4+ T cells were enriched by magnetic negative selection; naive cells were then positively selected on CD45RA, and the negative fraction formed the memory subset. Blood was collected by leukapheresis, and PBMCs were isolated by Ficoll-Histopaque density gradient centrifugation and then cryopreserved in liquid nitrogen vapor phase. Analytical flow cytometry was used to check the purity and quantity of every magnetically sorted T cell population. From each sorted fraction, genomic DNA was isolated and quantified by UV absorbance on a Nanodrop 2000c. Using the deep immunoSEQ assay, TCR CDR3 regions were amplified from genomic DNA by multiplex PCR. For each cell subset, the extracted genomic DNA was distributed evenly across all wells of several immunoSEQ 96-well plates, and each plate served as one replicate. Each replicate PCR for sorted subsets received 150 to 250 ng genomic DNA, equal to roughly 29,000 T cell genomes. Purified libraries were quantified with a Qubit 3.0 fluorometer, sized on a Bioanalyzer 2100, and re-quantified with the KAPA Library Quantification kit. A separate single-read 150-cycle Illumina NextSeq 550 flow cell was used to sequence each immunoSEQ 96-well plate. Turning to the authors' computational methods: The immunoSEQ output contained only junctional sequences without quality scores, so filtering could not match that applied to full-length reads. Sequences were annotated with PyIR, a Python wrapper for IgBLAST v1.9, and V/J genes and CDR3 were assigned using IMGT germline references. Reads were filtered out if the reads had weak V/J assignments (E-value above 1e-6), no CDR3, stop codons, out-of-frame junctions, or ambiguous translated residues. V3J clonotypes were defined as sequences sharing the same inferred V gene, J gene, and CDR3 amino acid sequence. To compute the percentage overlap between repertoires, the number of shared unique clonotypes was divided by the size of the smaller repertoire. RTK rarefaction, the Chao1 estimator, and Recon v2.1 estimates of unobserved clonotypes were used to assess repertoire richness. Generation probabilities for all TCRbeta clonotypes obtained by the gDNA method from a handful of donors were computed using OLGA. Not all clones reach the TCRdb copy of this immuneACCESS table, which keeps in-frame sequences only. Checked studies attribute under half of the gap to unresolved V genes and leave the rest unexplained. Clonal size and the V and J genes are those of that table, whereas D and trimming came from the DNA. The sample contains more than 2,000,000 clones, 90% to 95% of them found a single time. The ten largest account for roughly 0.13% of the sample.

V was cut back by 10 bases and J by 3 bases, leaving a gap of 15 bases between them. The CDR3, cysteine through phenylalanine, is 13 amino acids long. Kept here is only the CDR3 DNA, which spans 39 bases and is read in frame from base 1. Per the germline V gene (reference sequence), LNHDA is the CDR1 and SQIVND is the CDR2. Notes on this clone: No cognate antigen has been identified for it. No much larger clonotype is one base removed from it; base qualities were not supplied.

The chain couples TRBV19 to TRBJ1-2; TRBD1 might be the D gene, on 6 matching bases. The clonotype originates from a man between 18 and 35 years old in good health. Sequenced material: naive CD4+ T cells sorted from blood. In the paper's terms, the cell subset or site label means: CD45RA+ positively selected. The CDR3 region reads CATTGRADYGYTF. The DNA sequence is as follows: TGTGCCACTACAGGGAGGGCGGACTATGGCTACACCTTC.